This is a list of T cell receptor beta chains from one sample in a study of CD8 T cell repertoires and HIV-1 epitope variants. Assay: immunoSEQ multiplex PCR; the TCRdb copy retains only in-frame clones and omits some. The sample has around 5,800 clones; roughly 65% are singletons. These receptors' antigens are unknown. Material for sequencing was cultured CD8+ T cells derived from PBMCs. Receptors originate from a male donor with HIV. Each CDR3 is given with its conserved first and last residue. A D gene is named only where the DNA matches it firmly. Only some rows state a clone size, as once, few, many or a class for expanded clones.

NA	TRBJ2-2	TRBV10-3	NA	CAISENLGVTGELFF	TGTGCCATCAGTGAAAATCTAGGCGTTACCGGGGAGCTGTTTTTT
NA	TRBJ2-6	TRBV5-1	NA	CASSLDWAGNPSGANVLTF	TGCGCCAGCAGCCTCGACTGGGCAGGGAATCCCTCTGGGGCCAACGTCCTGACTTTC
TRBD2	TRBJ2-1	TRBV9	NA	CASTSGLAVYNEQFF	TGTGCCAGCACCTCAGGACTAGCGGTCTACAATGAGCAGTTCTTC
NA	TRBJ1-5	TRBV28	NA	CASSLEGWGNQPQHF	TGTGCCAGCAGTTTGGAGGGCTGGGGCAATCAGCCCCAGCATTTT
NA	TRBJ1-5	TRBV7-9	large	CASRAGTQPQHF	TGTGCCAGCAGAGCGGGGACTCAGCCCCAGCATTTT
NA	TRBJ2-2	TRBV28	NA	CASSLTRTGELFF	TGTGCCAGCAGTTTAACCCGCACCGGGGAGCTGTTTTTT
NA	TRBJ2-7	TRBV14	NA	CASSQGSGWHEQYF	TGTGCCAGCAGCCAAGGTTCGGGGTGGCACGAGCAGTACTTC
TRBD2	TRBJ2-1	TRBV28	once	CASSRGSGDGFF	TGTGCCAGCAGCCGGGGGAGCGGGGATGGGTTCTTC
TRBD2	TRBJ2-3	TRBV28	NA	CASSPFLAGGPTDTQYF	TGTGCCAGCAGTCCGTTTTTAGCGGGAGGTCCCACAGATACGCAGTATTTT
NA	TRBJ2-5	TRBV5-1	NA	CASSLAGQQETQYF	TGCGCCAGCAGCTTGGCCGGACAGCAAGAGACCCAGTACTTC
NA	TRBJ1-1	TRBV28	once	CATKTPVKAFF	TGTGCCACCAAGACACCCGTGAAGGCTTTCTTT
NA	TRBJ2-3	TRBV7-9	NA	CASSFNNRRDTEATDTQYF	TGTGCCAGCAGCTTTAACAACCGCCGGGACACCGAAGCCACAGATACGCAGTATTTT
TRBD2	TRBJ2-1	TRBV15	NA	CATSRVGAGAGEQFF	TGTGCCACCAGCAGAGTGGGAGCGGGAGCGGGTGAGCAGTTCTTC
NA	TRBJ1-1	TRBV4-3	NA	CASSQEASEEAFF	TGCGCCAGCAGCCAAGAAGCTTCGGAGGAAGCTTTCTTT
TRBD2	TRBJ2-1	TRBV5-1	NA	CASSYWDPWRGDNEQFF	TGCGCCAGCAGTTATTGGGACCCTTGGCGGGGGGATAATGAGCAGTTCTTC
NA	TRBJ2-3	TRBV7-8	few	CASSTIGTDTQYF	TGTGCCAGCAGCACCATTGGCACGGATACGCAGTATTTT
TRBD1	TRBJ2-1	TRBV5-4	NA	CASRPGQGTFNEQFF	TGTGCCAGCAGACCAGGACAGGGAACATTTAATGAGCAGTTCTTC
TRBD1	TRBJ2-7	TRBV30	NA	CAWSTGTGANEQYF	TGTGCCTGGAGTACCGGGACAGGGGCGAACGAGCAGTACTTC
NA	TRBJ2-7	TRBV16	NA	CASSPMRGSSYEQYF	TGTGCCAGCAGCCCCATGCGAGGTTCCTCCTACGAGCAGTACTTC
TRBD1	TRBJ2-1	TRBV5-4	NA	CASSFRQGAKNEQFF	TGTGCCAGCAGCTTTCGACAGGGGGCTAAAAATGAGCAGTTCTTC
NA	TRBJ2-7	TRBV7-2	NA	CASSRTFGPGYEQYF	TGTGCCAGCAGCCGCACCTTTGGTCCAGGTTACGAGCAGTACTTC
NA	TRBJ2-7	TRBV19	large	CASSIAGDTLYEQYF	TGTGCCAGTAGTATAGCTGGGGACACCCTATACGAGCAGTACTTC
TRBD1	TRBJ2-1	TRBV2	NA	CASSEPKDRVVGNEQFF	TGTGCCAGCAGTGAACCCAAGGACAGGGTGGTTGGGAATGAGCAGTTCTTC
TRBD1	TRBJ2-1	TRBV11-2	NA	CASSQVGHRGRLSEQFF	TGTGCCAGCAGCCAGGTGGGACACAGGGGGCGGCTTAGTGAGCAGTTCTTC
TRBD2	TRBJ2-1	TRBV5-5	NA	CASSPWTSPNEQFF	TGTGCCAGCAGCCCCTGGACTAGCCCCAATGAGCAGTTCTTC
NA	TRBJ2-7	TRBV11-2	NA	CASSLVGNEQYF	TGTGCCAGCAGCTTAGTGGGGAACGAGCAGTACTTC
NA	TRBJ2-2	TRBV19	NA	CASRYRNTGELFF	TGTGCCAGTAGATACAGGAACACCGGGGAGCTGTTTTTT
TRBD1	TRBJ2-1	TRBV18	NA	CASSPTGQGHNEQFF	TGTGCCAGCTCACCAACAGGACAGGGGCACAATGAGCAGTTCTTC
NA	TRBJ1-1	TRBV7-8	once	CASSLLAELEAFF	TGTGCCAGCAGCTTACTCGCGGAGCTCGAAGCTTTCTTT
NA	TRBJ2-2	TRBV9	NA	CASSVGGGTGELFF	TGTGCCAGCAGCGTAGGGGGAGGCACCGGGGAGCTGTTTTTT
NA	TRBJ2-7	TRBV4-1	NA	CASSPDGYEQYF	TGCGCCAGCAGCCCGGACGGCTACGAGCAGTACTTC
TRBD1	TRBJ2-2	TRBV10-2	NA	CASTEGDSYTGELFF	TGCGCCAGCACCGAAGGGGACAGCTATACCGGGGAGCTGTTTTTT
TRBD2	TRBJ2-1	TRBV28	NA	CASSLDRTSGSYEQFF	TGTGCCAGCAGTTTAGACAGGACTAGCGGGAGTTATGAGCAGTTCTTC
NA	TRBJ1-1	TRBV6-6	once	CASSYNEDTEAFF	TGTGCCAGCAGTTACAATGAGGACACTGAAGCTTTCTTT
TRBD2	TRBJ2-2	TRBV5-1	NA	CASSSGLAGNTGELFF	TGCGCCAGCAGCTCCGGACTAGCGGGAAACACCGGGGAGCTGTTTTTT
NA	TRBJ1-1	TRBV6-6	NA	CASSYGLGGVEAFF	TGTGCCAGCAGTTACGGGCTAGGCGGGGTCGAAGCTTTCTTT
NA	TRBJ2-5	TRBV28	NA	CASSIQGRWGETQYF	TGTGCCAGCAGTATCCAGGGACGGTGGGGAGAGACCCAGTACTTC
NA	TRBJ2-7	TRBV11-2	NA	CASSYFRGQLYEQYF	TGTGCCAGCAGCTACTTCCGGGGCCAATTGTACGAGCAGTACTTC
TRBD2	TRBJ2-5	TRBV4-3	NA	CASSQLAGDQETQYF	TGCGCCAGCAGCCAACTAGCGGGGGACCAAGAGACCCAGTACTTC
NA	TRBJ1-3	TRBV5-6	NA	CASSLGAGATGNTIYF	TGTGCCAGCAGCTTGGGAGCCGGGGCAACTGGAAACACCATATATTTT
TRBD1	TRBJ1-2	TRBV28	NA	CASSRQGDYYGYTF	TGTGCCAGCAGCCGACAGGGGGACTACTATGGCTACACCTTC
NA	TRBJ2-7	TRBV9	few	CASSVGQGNEQYF	TGTGCCAGCAGCGTAGGTCAGGGTAACGAGCAGTACTTC
NA	TRBJ2-7	TRBV6-6	NA	CASRPIGGYEQYF	TGTGCCAGCAGACCTATTGGGGGCTACGAGCAGTACTTC
NA	TRBJ1-1	TRBV30	NA	CAWRSWNTEAFF	TGTGCCTGGAGATCATGGAACACTGAAGCTTTCTTT
TRBD1	TRBJ1-1	TRBV29-1	NA	CSARTGDTEAFF	TGCAGCGCGAGGACAGGGGACACTGAAGCTTTCTTT